The rows below give T cell receptor beta chains drawn from one sample of a study of CD8+ T cells in alopecia areata. Clones were read by immunoSEQ multiplex PCR, and TCRdb kept only the in-frame ones, dropping some. The sample has approximately 300,000 clones, over 45% seen once. Sequenced material: CD4+ T cells sorted from blood, taken at week 24, from a patient treated with tofacitinib. The receptors here all came from a human donor with alopecia areata. Both conserved end residues are part of each CDR3. The D gene is left open where the match is weak. Rows may omit the clone size; those that give it use once, few, many or a size class.

abundance: -
d_gene: TRBD1
len: 16
j_gene: TRBJ1-2
v_gene: TRBV6-5
CDR3aa: CASSSELDRAGNGYTF
CDR3nt: TGTGCCAGCAGTTCCGAGTTGGACAGGGCAGGAAATGGCTACACCTTC

abundance: -
d_gene: TRBD2
len: 16
j_gene: TRBJ2-3
v_gene: TRBV9
CDR3aa: CASSSRPGGPTDTQYF
CDR3nt: TGTGCCAGCAGCTCCAGACCGGGGGGGCCGACAGATACGCAGTATTTT

abundance: -
d_gene: -
len: 11
j_gene: TRBJ1-1
v_gene: TRBV27
CDR3aa: CASSSNTEAFF
CDR3nt: TGTGCCAGCAGTTCTAACACTGAAGCTTTCTTT

abundance: few
d_gene: TRBD2
len: 13
j_gene: TRBJ2-7
v_gene: TRBV6-5
CDR3aa: CASSIGLAGEQYF
CDR3nt: TGTGCCAGCAGCATCGGACTAGCGGGCGAGCAGTACTTC

abundance: -
d_gene: TRBD2
len: 18
j_gene: TRBJ2-5
v_gene: TRBV10-3
CDR3aa: CAIGTLRSSGGAQETQYF
CDR3nt: TGTGCCATCGGCACCCTACGCTCTAGCGGGGGGGCCCAAGAGACCCAGTACTTC

abundance: few
d_gene: -
len: 14
j_gene: TRBJ1-1
v_gene: TRBV2
CDR3aa: CASRVIGEGTEAFF
CDR3nt: TGTGCCAGCAGGGTAATCGGAGAAGGGACTGAAGCTTTCTTT

abundance: -
d_gene: -
len: 12
j_gene: TRBJ1-6
v_gene: TRBV30
CDR3aa: CARGYYNSPLHF
CDR3nt: TGTGCCCGAGGATACTATAATTCACCCCTCCACTTT

abundance: -
d_gene: TRBD1
len: 15
j_gene: TRBJ2-2
v_gene: TRBV30
CDR3aa: CAWRPRDRVPGELFF
CDR3nt: TGTGCCTGGAGACCCCGGGACAGGGTACCCGGGGAGCTGTTTTTT

abundance: -
d_gene: TRBD1
len: 15
j_gene: TRBJ2-1
v_gene: TRBV5-1
CDR3aa: CASSLGQGRNNEQFF
CDR3nt: TGCGCCAGCAGCTTGGGACAGGGGAGAAACAATGAGCAGTTCTTC

abundance: -
d_gene: -
len: 15
j_gene: TRBJ2-6
v_gene: TRBV19
CDR3aa: CASSVTGSDGNVLTF
CDR3nt: TGTGCCAGCTCCGTAACAGGGTCAGATGGCAACGTCCTGACTTTC

abundance: -
d_gene: TRBD1
len: 15
j_gene: TRBJ2-5
v_gene: TRBV2
CDR3aa: CASSMDRGRLETQYF
CDR3nt: TGTGCCAGCAGTATGGACAGGGGGCGCCTAGAGACCCAGTACTTC

abundance: -
d_gene: -
len: 12
j_gene: TRBJ2-7
v_gene: TRBV19
CDR3aa: CASTFGTYEQYF
CDR3nt: TGTGCCAGTACATTCGGGACGTACGAGCAGTACTTC

abundance: -
d_gene: -
len: 15
j_gene: TRBJ2-4
v_gene: TRBV25-1
CDR3aa: CASSEYLGPKNIQYF
CDR3nt: TGTGCCAGCAGTGAATACTTGGGGCCCAAAAACATTCAGTACTTC

abundance: -
d_gene: TRBD1
len: 17
j_gene: TRBJ2-3
v_gene: TRBV4-1
CDR3aa: CASSQDRGTESTDTQYF
CDR3nt: TGCGCCAGCAGCCAAGATCGTGGGACAGAAAGCACAGATACGCAGTATTTT

abundance: -
d_gene: -
len: 15
j_gene: TRBJ1-5
v_gene: TRBV19
CDR3aa: CASSAMTGGNQPQHF
CDR3nt: TGTGCCAGTAGTGCCATGACCGGGGGCAATCAGCCCCAGCATTTT

abundance: once
d_gene: -
len: 13
j_gene: TRBJ2-5
v_gene: TRBV6-1
CDR3aa: CASSFKRGGTQYF
CDR3nt: TGTGCCAGCAGCTTTAAACGTGGAGGGACCCAGTACTTC

abundance: few
d_gene: -
len: 12
j_gene: TRBJ2-3
v_gene: TRBV29-1
CDR3aa: CSVVQGGDTQYF
CDR3nt: TGCAGCGTTGTACAGGGAGGAGATACGCAGTATTTT

abundance: -
d_gene: TRBD2
len: 19
j_gene: TRBJ2-4
v_gene: TRBV9
CDR3aa: CASSPGTSGGPLAKNIQYF
CDR3nt: TGTGCCAGCAGCCCCGGGACTAGCGGGGGACCCCTAGCCAAAAACATTCAGTACTTC

abundance: -
d_gene: -
len: 12
j_gene: TRBJ2-2
v_gene: TRBV7-2
CDR3aa: CASSPITGELFF
CDR3nt: TGTGCCAGCAGCCCAATCACCGGGGAGCTGTTTTTT

abundance: -
d_gene: -
len: 14
j_gene: TRBJ1-2
v_gene: TRBV25-1
CDR3aa: CASSPGEANYGYTF
CDR3nt: TGTGCCAGCAGCCCAGGGGAAGCTAACTATGGCTACACCTTC

abundance: -
d_gene: TRBD1
len: 15
j_gene: TRBJ2-7
v_gene: TRBV4-1
CDR3aa: CASSDPGQGTYEQYF
CDR3nt: TGCGCCAGCAGCGACCCGGGACAGGGTACCTACGAGCAGTACTTC

abundance: -
d_gene: -
len: 12
j_gene: TRBJ2-7
v_gene: TRBV5-1
CDR3aa: CASMGSDWEQYF
CDR3nt: TGCGCCAGCATGGGCAGCGACTGGGAGCAGTACTTC

abundance: -
d_gene: TRBD1
len: 14
j_gene: TRBJ2-1
v_gene: TRBV7-2
CDR3aa: CASRDRARGGEQFF
CDR3nt: TGTGCCAGCAGGGACAGGGCGCGGGGAGGTGAGCAGTTCTTC

abundance: -
d_gene: TRBD1
len: 15
j_gene: TRBJ1-1
v_gene: TRBV5-1
CDR3aa: CASSWGTGRNTEAFF
CDR3nt: TGCGCCAGCAGCTGGGGGACAGGAAGAAACACTGAAGCTTTCTTT

abundance: -
d_gene: -
len: 13
j_gene: TRBJ2-3
v_gene: TRBV4-2
CDR3aa: CASSQDPTNTQYF
CDR3nt: TGTGCCAGCAGCCAAGATCCAACCAATACGCAGTATTTT

abundance: -
d_gene: -
len: 14
j_gene: TRBJ2-7
v_gene: TRBV6-5
CDR3aa: CASSYSTHGYEQYF
CDR3nt: TGTGCCAGCAGTTACTCGACACACGGCTACGAGCAGTACTTC

abundance: few
d_gene: TRBD1
len: 18
j_gene: TRBJ2-6
v_gene: TRBV19
CDR3aa: CASSIEDRGGSGANVLTF
CDR3nt: TGTGCCAGTAGTATCGAGGACAGGGGTGGCTCTGGGGCCAACGTCCTGACTTTC

abundance: few
d_gene: -
len: 14
j_gene: TRBJ2-2
v_gene: TRBV2
CDR3aa: CASRVGLDTGELFF
CDR3nt: TGTGCCAGCAGAGTGGGGTTAGACACCGGGGAGCTGTTTTTT

abundance: -
d_gene: -
len: 15
j_gene: TRBJ2-1
v_gene: TRBV11-2
CDR3aa: CASSLGRSSYNEQFF
CDR3nt: TGTGCCAGCAGCTTAGGGCGATCCTCCTACAATGAGCAGTTCTTC

abundance: once
d_gene: TRBD1
len: 14
j_gene: TRBJ1-2
v_gene: TRBV19
CDR3aa: CASTLGTGFYGYTF
CDR3nt: TGTGCCAGTACGCTTGGGACAGGGTTCTATGGCTACACCTTC

abundance: -
d_gene: TRBD2
len: 15
j_gene: TRBJ2-3
v_gene: TRBV29-1
CDR3aa: CSTLSKAGGGDTQYF
CDR3nt: TGCAGCACCCTGTCGAAGGCGGGGGGAGGAGATACGCAGTATTTT

abundance: -
d_gene: TRBD1
len: 17
j_gene: TRBJ2-6
v_gene: TRBV9
CDR3aa: CASSARQGSNGANVLTF
CDR3nt: TGTGCCAGCAGCGCCCGACAGGGCTCCAACGGGGCCAACGTCCTGACTTTC

abundance: -
d_gene: TRBD2
len: 14
j_gene: TRBJ2-1
v_gene: TRBV4-3
CDR3aa: CASSQALLAGEQFF
CDR3nt: TGCGCCAGCAGCCAAGCCCTCCTAGCGGGTGAGCAGTTCTTC

abundance: once
d_gene: -
len: 13
j_gene: TRBJ2-7
v_gene: TRBV6-5
CDR3aa: CASSRTELYEQYF
CDR3nt: TGTGCCAGCAGTCGGACGGAACTCTACGAGCAGTACTTC

abundance: few
d_gene: -
len: 16
j_gene: TRBJ2-2
v_gene: TRBV28
CDR3aa: CASSPFPGSRAGELFF
CDR3nt: TGTGCCAGCAGTCCCTTCCCTGGATCTAGGGCCGGGGAGCTGTTTTTT

abundance: -
d_gene: -
len: 17
j_gene: TRBJ2-6
v_gene: TRBV28
CDR3aa: CASSWGTAISGANVLTF
CDR3nt: TGTGCCAGCAGTTGGGGGACGGCTATCTCTGGGGCCAACGTCCTGACTTTC